This TCR beta chain derives from a study of blood T cell repertoires in COVID-19. The table lists this clone with a count of one. The table came from immunoSEQ multiplex PCR; TCRdb's copy has only in-frame clones and leaves some out. The table includes about 250,000 clones, 85% to 90% detected once. The study drew participants aged about 18 to 89 years from approximately 25 US areas. Cohort allocation depended upon clinical history that participants reported. Either two negative PCRs, clearance, or symptom resolution qualified Cohort 3 donors as recovered. There are 14 residues in the CDR3. With 7 bases removed from V and 7 bases from J, the gap between germline ends came to 14 bases. The V gene's germline CDR1 is MNHEY and CDR2 SMNVEV (reference sequence).

The specimen sequenced was PBMCs or T cells enriched from blood (not recorded which). The rearrangement uses TRBV27 and TRBJ1-6; the D is unclear. The source of this sequence is a man aged 18 to 29 who had recovered from COVID-19. CDR3 sequence reads: CASKSIGGNSPLHF. The CDR3 nucleotides are TGTGCCAGCAAATCAATCGGAGGGAATTCACCCCTCCACTTT.